Below, 8 T cell receptor beta chains from the same sample are listed, as sequenced in a study of T cells in Graves' hyperthyroidism and ophthalmopathy. Amplified TCR beta CDR3 regions derived from RNA transcripts. HTBI primers were used for first-round RT-PCR of the TCR CDR3. TCRdb fed the multiplex PCR reads into MiXCR, producing one record per CDR3 protein. This sample has hundreds of thousands of distinct CDR3 sequences, with roughly a sixth found just once. Sequenced: blood. These receptors were obtained from a woman aged 45 to 65 with Graves' hyperthyroidism that later progressed to Graves' ophthalmopathy.

This clonotype came up many times. This chain joins TRBV20-1 and TRBJ1-1, with 8 bases fitting TRBD1. The V gene's germline CDR1 is DFQATT and CDR2 SNEGSKA (reference sequence). V lost 3 bases to trimming and J lost 1 base; unmatched junction nucleotides: 4. The CDR3 has 14 residues. The CDR3 sequence is CSARDREGNTEAFF. DNA for the CDR3: TGCAGTGCTAGGGACAGGGAAGGGAACACTGAAGCTTTCTTT.

This clonotype was counted ten times or more. This chain connects TRBV3-1 to TRBJ1-1, with no clear D. The CDR3 contains 12 residues. Germline V gene sequence: CDR1 LGHDT, CDR2 YNNKEL (reference sequence). Trimming took 0 bases from V and 4 from J, leaving 3 bases between them. CDR3 sequence reads: CASSQDPTEAFF. The CDR3 DNA reads as TGTGCCAGCAGCCAAGATCCCACTGAAGCTTTCTTT.

The chain recombines TRBV27 with TRBJ2-4; no definite D call. The CDR3 runs to 13 residues. The ends were cut back, 5 bases at V and 5 bases at J, with 10 bases in the middle. Germline V gene data show CDR1 as MNHEY and CDR2 as SMNVEV (reference sequence). The CDR3 nucleotides read TGTGCCAGCAGTGATGAATCCCAAAACATTCAGTACTTC. Protein product: CASSDESQNIQYF.

In this sample, this clonotype turned up a few times. This chain connects TRBV15 to TRBJ1-5, with a weak D call TRBD1 (5 bases). This CDR3 region has 15 residues. V shed 0 bases and J shed 5 bases, with 11 bases lying between them. Germline V gives CDR1 LNHNV, CDR2 YYDKDF (reference sequence). The CDR3 loop is CATSRDRRDYQPQHF. The DNA of the CDR3 is TGTGCCACCAGCAGAGATCGTCGGGACTATCAGCCCCAGCATTTT.

The chain couples TRBV7-2 to TRBJ2-7; D not resolved. V shed 3 bases and J shed 0 bases, with 6 bases lying between them. The CDR3 consists of 13 residues. Looked up from germline, CDR1 is SGHTA and CDR2 is FQGNSA. The CDR3 sequence: CASSFPHSYEQYF. For the CDR3, the DNA is TGTGCCAGCAGCTTTCCACACTCCTACGAGCAGTACTTC.

The rearrangement links TRBV20-1 to TRBJ2-5; D is undetermined. The CDR3 is made up of 13 amino acids. Germline lookup yields CDR1 DFQATT and CDR2 SNEGSKA (reference sequence). With 7 bases removed from V and 4 bases from J, the gap between germline ends came to 16 bases. The CDR3 is CSVATVGTETQYF. The CDR3 bases are TGCAGTGTCGCCACCGTGGGTACAGAGACCCAGTACTTC.

This clonotype occurred once. The V gene is TRBV5-1, the J gene TRBJ2-5; D gene ambiguous. V shed 1 base and J shed 5 bases, with 12 bases lying between them. CDR1 SGHRS and CDR2 YFSETQ come from the germline V gene. The CDR3 is made up of 14 amino acids. CDR3 nucleotide sequence: TGCGCCAGCAGCTTGTTCCCGGAACAGGAGACCCAGTACTTC. As protein: CASSLFPEQETQYF. Using reference TRBV5-1 and TRBJ2-5 for the parts outside the CDR3, the full variable domain is KAGVTQTPRYLIKTRGQQVTLSCSPISGHRSVSWYQQTPGQGLQFLFEYFSETQRNKGNFPGRFSGRQFSNSRSEMNVSTLELGDSALYLCASSLFPEQETQYFGPGTRLLVL.

V is TRBV12-3 or TRBV12-4 and J is TRBJ2-1; 8 bases line up with TRBD1. J lost 7 bases, V lost 5 bases, and 7 bases had no gene match. The CDR3 runs to 14 residues. Written as DNA, the CDR3 is TGTGCCAGCAGTGGGCAGGGGGCCTCGAATGAGCAGTTCTTC. It is translated as CASSGQGASNEQFF.